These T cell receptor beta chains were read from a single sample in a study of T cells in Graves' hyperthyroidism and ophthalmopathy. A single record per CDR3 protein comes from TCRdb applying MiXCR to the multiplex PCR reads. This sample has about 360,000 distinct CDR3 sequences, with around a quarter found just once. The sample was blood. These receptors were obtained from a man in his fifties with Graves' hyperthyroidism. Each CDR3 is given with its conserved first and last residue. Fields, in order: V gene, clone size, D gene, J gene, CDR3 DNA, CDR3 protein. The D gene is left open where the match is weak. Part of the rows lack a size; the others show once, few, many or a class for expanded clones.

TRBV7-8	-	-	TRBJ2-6	TGTGCCAGTAGCCTCGGGAACTCTGGGGCCAACGTCCTGACTTTC	CASSLGNSGANVLTF
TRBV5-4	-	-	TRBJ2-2	TGTGCCAGCAGCTTACCGACAGACGGGGAGCTGTTTTTT	CASSLPTDGELFF
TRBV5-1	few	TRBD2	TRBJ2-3	TGCGCCAGCAGCACGGGACTAGCTGACACAGATACGCAGTATTTT	CASSTGLADTDTQYF
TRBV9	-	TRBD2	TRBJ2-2	TGTGCCAGCACGGGAGGGGCGAACACCGGGGAGCTGTTTTTT	CASTGGANTGELFF
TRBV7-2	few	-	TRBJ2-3	TGTGCCAGCAGCTTGGACGGCGGGATGGCAGATACGCAGTATTTT	CASSLDGGMADTQYF
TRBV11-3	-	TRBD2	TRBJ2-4	TGTGCCAGCAGCTTAGAAGGCGCGGGAGGGGAAAGAAACATTCAGTACTTC	CASSLEGAGGERNIQYF
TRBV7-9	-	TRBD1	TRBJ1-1	TGTGCCAGCAGCCCAGGGACAGGGGCTTACACTGAAGCTTTCTTT	CASSPGTGAYTEAFF
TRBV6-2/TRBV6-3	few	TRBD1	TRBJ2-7	TGTGCCAGCGAGACGGGACAGGACTACGAGCAGTACTTC	CASETGQDYEQYF
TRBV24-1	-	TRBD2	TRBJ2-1	TGTGCCACCAGTGAGGGACTAGCGGGACCCTACAATGAGCAGTTCTTC	CATSEGLAGPYNEQFF
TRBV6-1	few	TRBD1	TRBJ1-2	TGTGCCAGCAGTGGGGGGGCAGGGGGTGAACTGGGCTACACCTTC	CASSGGAGGELGYTF
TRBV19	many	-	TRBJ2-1	TGTGCCAGTAAAAGGTCGGAGGCGGGTCGGACGTTCTTC	CASKRSEAGRTFF
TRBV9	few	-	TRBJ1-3	TGTGCCAGCAGCGTAGGTGGAGGCCCTGGAAACACCATATATTTT	CASSVGGGPGNTIYF
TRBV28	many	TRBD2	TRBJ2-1	TGTGCCAGCAGTTCCTTTAGCGGGAAGTCCTACAATGAGCAGTTCTTC	CASSSFSGKSYNEQFF
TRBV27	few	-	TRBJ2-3	TGTGCCAGCAGTAGACAGACTAGCACAGATACGCAGTATTTT	CASSRQTSTDTQYF
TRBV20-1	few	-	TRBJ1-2	TGCAGTACAGGGAATTCGGGGCCCTACGGCTACACCTTC	CSTGNSGPYGYTF
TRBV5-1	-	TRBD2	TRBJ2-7	TGCGCCAGCAGCTTGTGCACTAGCGGGAGCTGCTACGAGCAGTACTTC	CASSLCTSGSCYEQYF
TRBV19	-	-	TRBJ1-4	TGTGCCAGTACCACGACCGGGGGCGAAAAACTGTTTTTT	CASTTTGGEKLFF
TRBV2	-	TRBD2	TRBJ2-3	TGTGCCAGCAGCCGACCTGGGACTACACGTCAGTATTTT	CASSRPGTTRQYF
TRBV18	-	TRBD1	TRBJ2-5	TGTGCCAGCGCTGGGACAGCACAAGAGACCCAGTACTTC	CASAGTAQETQYF
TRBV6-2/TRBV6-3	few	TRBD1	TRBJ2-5	TGTGCCAGCAGTTACGCTGGAGTAATCGGGACAGGGAGAGAGACCCAGTACTTC	CASSYAGVIGTGRETQYF
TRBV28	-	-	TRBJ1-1	TGTGCCAGCAGTTTATCCACAGGGAGGACTGAAGCTTTCTTT	CASSLSTGRTEAFF
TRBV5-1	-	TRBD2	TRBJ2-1	TGCGCCAGCTACCCGGGACTAGCGGGGACTACCTACAATGAGCAGTTCTTC	CASYPGLAGTTYNEQFF
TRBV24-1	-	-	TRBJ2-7	TGTGCCACCAGTGACCGGACAGCGAGCTCCTACGAGCAGTACTTC	CATSDRTASSYEQYF
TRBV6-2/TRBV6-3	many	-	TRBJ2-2	TGTGCCAGCAGTTGGGGAGGGAACACCGGGGAGCTGTTTTTT	CASSWGGNTGELFF
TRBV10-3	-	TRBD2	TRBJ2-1	TGTGCCATCAGTGAGTCCGTACTAGCGTACAATGAGCAGTTCTTC	CAISESVLAYNEQFF
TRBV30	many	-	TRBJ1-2	TGTGCCTGGAGAGATGACATTCTTGATGGCTACACCTTC	CAWRDDILDGYTF
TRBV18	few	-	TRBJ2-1	TGTGCCAGCTCACCTAGGTCGTTCTCCTACAATGAGCAGTTCTTC	CASSPRSFSYNEQFF
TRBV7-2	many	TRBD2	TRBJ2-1	TGTGCCAGCAGCTTAGGCGGGACTAGCTTCTACAATGAGCAGTTCTTC	CASSLGGTSFYNEQFF
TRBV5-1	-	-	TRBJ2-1	TGCGCCAGCAACCAACCCGTAGGGGGGCCGGTTAGGGATGAGCAGTTCTTC	CASNQPVGGPVRDEQFF
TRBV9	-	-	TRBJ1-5	TGTGCCAGCAGCGTAGGCCCGGACCTAGATCAGCCCCAGCATTTT	CASSVGPDLDQPQHF
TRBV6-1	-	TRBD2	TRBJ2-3	TGTGCCAGCAGAACTAGCGGGAGGGCCTCGGATACGCAGTATTTT	CASRTSGRASDTQYF
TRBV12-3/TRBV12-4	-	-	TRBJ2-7	TGTGCCAGCAGTCCACCAGCCCAAAAATACGAGCAGTACTTC	CASSPPAQKYEQYF
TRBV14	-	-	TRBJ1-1	TGTGCGTCGGGACACCGGAACACTGAAGCTTTCTTT	CASGHRNTEAFF
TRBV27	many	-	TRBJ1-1	TGTGCCAGCAGTTTAAGCCAGGGGAGCACTGAAGCTTTCTTT	CASSLSQGSTEAFF
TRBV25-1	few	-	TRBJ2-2	TGTGCCAGCAGTGATTATATCAGGTCCGGGGAGCTGTTTTTT	CASSDYIRSGELFF
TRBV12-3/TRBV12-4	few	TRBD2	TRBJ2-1	TGTGCCAGCCTGGGACTAGCGGACTACAATGAGCAGTTCTTC	CASLGLADYNEQFF
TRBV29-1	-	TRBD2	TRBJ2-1	TGCAGCGTTGGAACTAGCGGGAGGGCCCCTGAGCAGTTCTTC	CSVGTSGRAPEQFF
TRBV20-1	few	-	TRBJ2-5	TGCAGTGCCGGGGGACTTCGGCAGCTAGAGACCCAGTACTTC	CSAGGLRQLETQYF
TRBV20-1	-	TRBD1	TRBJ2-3	TGCAGTGCTTCTCCGGACAGGGCTTTCACAGATACGCAGTATTTT	CSASPDRAFTDTQYF
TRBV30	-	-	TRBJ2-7	TGTGCCTGGAGTGTTAGGGGTTATCAGCAGTACTTC	CAWSVRGYQQYF
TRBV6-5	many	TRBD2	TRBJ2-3	TGTGCCAGCAGTTACACTAGCGGGACCGGGGCAGATACGCAGTATTTT	CASSYTSGTGADTQYF
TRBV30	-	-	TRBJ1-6	TGTGCCTGGAGTGTTGACGGTCGGCGATCACCCCTCCACTTT	CAWSVDGRRSPLHF
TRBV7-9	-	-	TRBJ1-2	TGTGCCAGCAGCTTCAGTGGGGGAAGGCACTATGGCTACACCTTC	CASSFSGGRHYGYTF
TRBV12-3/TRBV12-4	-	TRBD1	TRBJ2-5	TGTGCCAGCAGGAGGGGGCCCCTCCAAGAGACCCAGTACTTC	CASRRGPLQETQYF
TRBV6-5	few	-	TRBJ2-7	TGTGCCAGCAGTTCCTACGGGCGGGACGAGCAGTACTTC	CASSSYGRDEQYF
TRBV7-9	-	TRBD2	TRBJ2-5	TGTGCCAGCAGCGGCAATTCGGGGGGGAGTCGAGAGACCCAGTACTTC	CASSGNSGGSRETQYF
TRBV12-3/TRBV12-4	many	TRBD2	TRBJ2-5	TGTGCCAGCAGTCCAGGGAGACTAGCGGGAGGGTTCACGGCCCAGTACTTC	CASSPGRLAGGFTAQYF
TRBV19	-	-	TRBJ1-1	TGTGCCAGTAGTGGTTTAGGAGGCACTGAAGCTTTCTTT	CASSGLGGTEAFF
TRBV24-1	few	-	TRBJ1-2	TGTGCCACCAGTGAGCCGGGACTAAGTAGGGGCTACACCTTC	CATSEPGLSRGYTF
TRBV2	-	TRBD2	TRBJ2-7	TGTGCCAGCAGTGGGCGGAGCGGGATGAAAGGTTACGAGCAGTACTTC	CASSGRSGMKGYEQYF
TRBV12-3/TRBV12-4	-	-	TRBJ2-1	TGTGCCAGCAGTTTTGGGCATGAGAGCTCCTACAATGAGCAGTTCTTC	CASSFGHESSYNEQFF
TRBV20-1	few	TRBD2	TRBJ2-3	TGCAGTGCTGACTCGGGGAGGGGAGATACGCAGTATTTT	CSADSGRGDTQYF
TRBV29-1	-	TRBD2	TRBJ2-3	TGCGCCTGGACCGGGACTATAGCAGATACGCAGTATTTT	CAWTGTIADTQYF
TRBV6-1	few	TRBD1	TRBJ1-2	TGTGCCAGCGAGGGGGCAGGTGGCTACACCTTC	CASEGAGGYTF